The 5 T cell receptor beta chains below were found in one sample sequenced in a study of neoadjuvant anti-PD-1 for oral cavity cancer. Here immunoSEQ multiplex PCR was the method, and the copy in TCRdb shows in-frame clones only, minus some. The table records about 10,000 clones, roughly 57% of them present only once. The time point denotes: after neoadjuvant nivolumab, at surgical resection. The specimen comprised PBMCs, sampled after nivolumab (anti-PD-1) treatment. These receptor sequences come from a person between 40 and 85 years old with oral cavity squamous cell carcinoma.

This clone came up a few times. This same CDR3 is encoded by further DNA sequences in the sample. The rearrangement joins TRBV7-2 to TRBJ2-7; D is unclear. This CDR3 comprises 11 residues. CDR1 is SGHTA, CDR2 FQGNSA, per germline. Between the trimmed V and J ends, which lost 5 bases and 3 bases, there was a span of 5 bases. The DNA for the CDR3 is TGTGCCAGCAGCCTACACTACGAGCAGTACTTC. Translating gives CASSLHYEQYF.

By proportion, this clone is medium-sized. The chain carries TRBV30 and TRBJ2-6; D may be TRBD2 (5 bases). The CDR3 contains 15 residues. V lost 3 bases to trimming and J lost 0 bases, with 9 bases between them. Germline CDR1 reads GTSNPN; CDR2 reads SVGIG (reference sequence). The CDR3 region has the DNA TGTGCCTGGAGGGAGGACGGCTCTGGGGCCAACGTCCTGACTTTC. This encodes CAWREDGSGANVLTF. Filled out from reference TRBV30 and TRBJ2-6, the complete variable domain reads SQTIHQWPATLVQPVGSPLSLECTVEGTSNPNLYWYRQAAGRGLQLLFYSVGIGQISSEVPQNLSASRPQDRQFILSSKKLLLSDSGFYLCAWREDGSGANVLTFGAGSRLTVL.

The CDR3 sequence: CASSGPSGGANEQFF. CDR3 DNA: TGCGCCAGCAGCGGGCCCAGCGGGGGGGCGAATGAGCAGTTCTTC. V and J are TRBV5-1 and TRBJ2-1, with TRBD2 matching over 10 bases. Germline CDR1 reads SGHRS; CDR2 reads YFSETQ. The CDR3 length is 15 residues. Losses at the gene ends were 4 bases for V and 7 bases for J; bases not matched to a gene: 8.

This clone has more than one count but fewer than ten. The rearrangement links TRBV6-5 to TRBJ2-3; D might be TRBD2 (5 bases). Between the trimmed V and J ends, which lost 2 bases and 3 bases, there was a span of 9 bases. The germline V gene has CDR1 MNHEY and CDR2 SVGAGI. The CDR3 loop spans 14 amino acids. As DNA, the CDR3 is TGTGCCAGCAGTTACGGGCTAGCTACAGATACGCAGTATTTT. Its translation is CASSYGLATDTQYF.

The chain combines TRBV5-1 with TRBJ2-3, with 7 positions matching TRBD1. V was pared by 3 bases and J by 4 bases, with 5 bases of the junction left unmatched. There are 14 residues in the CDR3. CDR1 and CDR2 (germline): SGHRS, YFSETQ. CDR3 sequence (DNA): TGCGCCAGCAGCTATGGACAGGTCGCAGATACGCAGTATTTT. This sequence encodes CASSYGQVADTQYF.